This T cell receptor (beta chain) was identified during a study of neoadjuvant anti-PD-1 for oral cavity cancer. Here immunoSEQ multiplex PCR was the method, and the copy in TCRdb shows in-frame clones only, minus some. The profile shows about 68,000 clones, around 84% of them singletons. Specified time point: after neoadjuvant nivolumab, at surgical resection. The sample in question was PBMCs, obtained after nivolumab (anti-PD-1) treatment. The receptor was isolated from a person aged 35-79 years with oral cavity squamous cell carcinoma.

CDR3 coding DNA: TGTGCCATCGCGGGGACAGGGAAGCAAGATACGCAGTATTTT. Translation gives CAIAGTGKQDTQYF. The rearrangement links TRBV10-3 to TRBJ2-3; 9 bases align to TRBD1. Germline CDR1 reads ENHRY; CDR2 reads SYGVKD. The CDR3 totals 14 residues. V gave up 8 bases and J gave up 5 bases; unmatched junction bases: 8.